This entry concerns a single T cell receptor (beta chain). V was clipped by 8 bases and J by 3 bases; unmatched bases: 4. CDR3 length: 12 residues. Germline V gene data show CDR1 as ENHRY and CDR2 as SYGVKD. The data were obtained in a study of T cells after somatic rescue of genetic block. Profiled with immunoSEQ multiplex PCR; TCRdb holds only in-frame clones, not every one. Altogether approximately 14,000 clones are present, approximately 72% being singletons, with the ten largest covering 20% to 25%. The sequenced material came from peripheral blood mononuclear cells (PBMCs). This sequence joins TRBV10-3 and TRBJ2-7; 7 positions match TRBD2. The TCR was taken from a boy aged 10-17 years. CDR3 residues: CAIAGVDYEQYF. DNA of the CDR3: TGTGCCATCGCGGGAGTAGACTACGAGCAGTACTTC.